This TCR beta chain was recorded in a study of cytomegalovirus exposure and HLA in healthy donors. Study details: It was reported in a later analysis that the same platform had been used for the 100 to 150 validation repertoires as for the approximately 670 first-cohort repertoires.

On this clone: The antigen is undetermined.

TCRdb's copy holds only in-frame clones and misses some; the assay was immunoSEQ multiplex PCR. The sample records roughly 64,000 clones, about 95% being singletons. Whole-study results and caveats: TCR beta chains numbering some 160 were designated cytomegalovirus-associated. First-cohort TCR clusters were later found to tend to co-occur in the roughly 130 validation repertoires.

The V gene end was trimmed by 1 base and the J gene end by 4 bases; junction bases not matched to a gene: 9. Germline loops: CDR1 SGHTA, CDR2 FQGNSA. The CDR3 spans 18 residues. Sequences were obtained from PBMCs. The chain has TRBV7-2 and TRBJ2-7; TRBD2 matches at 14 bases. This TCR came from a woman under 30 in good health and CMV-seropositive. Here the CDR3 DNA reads TGTGCCAGCAGCTTAGGGGGACAATGGACTAGCGGGAGGTACGAGCAGTACTTC. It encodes CASSLGGQWTSGRYEQYF.